This passage covers 15 T cell receptor beta chains from one sample sequenced in a study of CD8 T cells in Susac syndrome. RNA, at about 0.45 to 1 ug, was reverse transcribed with random hexamers. Using its own MiXCR run on the immunoSEQ multiplex PCR reads, TCRdb lists one record per CDR3 protein. The sample consists of hundreds of thousands of distinct CDR3 sequences, about 95% of them appearing once. The sample taken for sequencing was CD4+ T cells from PBMCs. Receptor source: a human donor with multiple sclerosis.

V is TRBV6-5 and J is TRBJ1-5; D is undetermined. Between the trimmed V and J ends, which lost 5 bases and 0 bases, there was a span of 8 bases. The CDR3 covers 14 residues. Germline V gene sequence: CDR1 MNHEY, CDR2 SVGAGI. CDR3 DNA: TGTGCCAGCAGTCCCAGGCATAGCAATCAGCCCCAGCATTTT. Its protein is CASSPRHSNQPQHF.

The rearrangement uses TRBV12-3 or TRBV12-4 and TRBJ2-1, with unresolved D. This CDR3 has 12 amino acids. Trimming removed 6 bases from V and 7 bases from J, with 10 bases in between. The CDR3: CASSYFGNEQFF. CDR3 bases: TGTGCCAGCAGCTATTTCGGGAATGAGCAGTTCTTC.

The chain is built from TRBV20-1 and TRBJ2-1; 9 nucleotides align to TRBD2. From germline, CDR1 is DFQATT and CDR2 SNEGSKA (reference sequence). The CDR3 extends over 15 amino acids. V shed 6 bases and J 9 bases; nucleotides not matched to a gene: 15. The CDR3, as DNA: TGCAGTGCCGTCGGCCACGCGGGGGGGCAGACTGAGCAGTTCTTC. Amino acid sequence: CSAVGHAGGQTEQFF.

This chain links TRBV20-1 with TRBJ2-1, with TRBD2 as a possible D gene (6 bases). The germline gives CDR1 DFQATT, CDR2 SNEGSKA (reference sequence). Trimming removed 6 bases from V and 6 bases from J, with 15 bases in between. The CDR3 spans 13 residues. CDR3 in DNA: TGCAGTGCGAGTGGAGGGCAAGGCAATGAGCAGTTCTTC. Translating gives CSASGGQGNEQFF.

V is TRBV6-5 and J is TRBJ2-5; unclear D gene. Per the germline V gene, CDR1 is MNHEY and CDR2 is SVGAGI. This CDR3 has 14 amino acids. Trimming left V 5 bases short and J 5 bases short, with 15 bases between. The DNA of the CDR3 is TGTGCCAGCAGTAAACCGGGTGTTAGGGAGACCCAGTACTTC. It specifies CASSKPGVRETQYF.

V is TRBV18 and J is TRBJ2-6; no clear D. The germline V and J ends were trimmed by 2 bases and 4 bases, with 15 bases remaining between them. This CDR3 contains 17 residues. CDR1 is KGHSH, CDR2 LQKENI, per germline. The CDR3 is CASSPLVHLSGANVLTF. The CDR3 DNA sequence: TGTGCCAGCTCACCATTGGTACACCTCTCAGGGGCCAACGTCCTGACTTTC.

This clonotype appeared once. The V and J genes are TRBV30 and TRBJ2-2, with D hard to call. CDR1 is GTSNPN, CDR2 SVGIG, per germline (reference sequence). V lost 2 bases to trimming and J lost 1 base, with 5 bases between them. This CDR3 comprises 13 residues. Written as DNA, the CDR3 is TGTGCCTGGAGTCAACAGAACACCGGGGAGCTGTTTTTT. This sequence encodes CAWSQQNTGELFF.

The chain employs TRBV29-1 and TRBJ1-1; D gene unclear. With 4 bases removed from V and 0 bases from J, the gap between germline ends came to 6 bases. In germline, CDR1 is SQVTM, CDR2 ANQGSEA. The CDR3 runs to 12 residues. The CDR3 region is CSVGHMNTEAFF. CDR3 nucleotides: TGCAGCGTTGGACATATGAACACTGAAGCTTTCTTT.

The CDR3 nucleotides are TGCGCCAGCAGTCAATCGGGGGGCAGCAATCAGCCCCAGCATTTT. Its protein is CASSQSGGSNQPQHF. The chain has TRBV23-1 and TRBJ1-5, with D possibly matching TRBD1 (6 bases). TRBV23-1 is annotated as an ORF whose role is uncertain. Trimming shortened V by 0 bases and J by 1 base, and 7 bases separated the two germline ends. The CDR3 sequence is 15 residues long.

J is TRBJ2-3 and V is TRBV20-1; no clear D gene. The germline gives CDR1 DFQATT, CDR2 SNEGSKA (reference sequence). The CDR3 is 15 amino acids. V was shortened by 3 bases and J by 1 base, with 14 bases between the two germline ends. CDR3 in DNA: TGCAGTGCTAGTTTTCCGGTGGCTGGCACAGATACGCAGTATTTT. It codes for CSASFPVAGTDTQYF.

The chain links TRBV28 to TRBJ2-7; D not resolved. Per germline, CDR1 MDHEN and CDR2 SYDVKM. The V end was cut by 4 bases, the J end by 7 bases, with 8 bases between. The CDR3 spans 11 residues. DNA of the CDR3: TGTGCCAGCAGTTCCGCAGTTGAGCAGTACTTC. Protein product: CASSSAVEQYF.

The CDR3 DNA reads TGCAGTGCTAGTCTTAAAGATACGCAGTATTTT. This encodes CSASLKDTQYF. This chain connects TRBV20-1 to TRBJ2-3; D is uncertain. This CDR3 is built from 11 residues. The germline V gene encodes CDR1 DFQATT and CDR2 SNEGSKA (reference sequence). The V end was cut by 3 bases, the J end by 5 bases, with 6 bases between.

This clonotype appeared once. This chain links TRBV9 with TRBJ1-4, with D hard to call. V lost 4 bases and J lost 0, with 7 bases in between. The CDR3 runs 14 residues. Germline V CDR1 and CDR2: SGDLS, YYNGEE. The CDR3, as DNA: TGTGCCAGCAGCCCTGGAGCAACTAATGAAAAACTGTTTTTT. Translation gives CASSPGATNEKLFF. The complete variable domain, with remaining parts taken from reference TRBV9 and TRBJ1-4, reads DSGVTQTPKHLITATGQRVTLRCSPRSGDLSVYWYQQSLDQGLQFLIQYYNGEERAKGNILERFSAQQFPDLHSELNLSSLELGDSALYFCASSPGATNEKLFFGSGTQLSVL.

The chain has TRBV7-2 and TRBJ2-2; D may be TRBD1 or TRBD2 (5 bases each). The CDR3 has 14 residues. Trimming left V 1 base short and J 6 bases short, with 9 bases between. Germline V lookup: CDR1 SGHTA, CDR2 FQGNSA. The CDR3, as DNA: TGTGCCAGCAGCTTAGTACGAGGGGCCGGGGAGCTGTTTTTT. Its protein product is CASSLVRGAGELFF. The variable domain in full, with the rest retrieved from reference TRBV7-2 and TRBJ2-2, is GAGVSQSPSNKVTEKGKDVELRCDPISGHTALYWYRQSLGQGLEFLIYFQGNSAPDKSGLPSDRFSAERTGGSVSTLTIQRTQQEDSAVYLCASSLVRGAGELFFGEGSRLTVL.

The CDR3 DNA follows: TGTGCCTTGTCCCCGGGAGGGCCTAAGCAGTTCTTC. Its translation is CALSPGGPKQFF. V gene TRBV30 combines with J gene TRBJ2-1, with 8 bases matching TRBD2. Germline V gene data show CDR1 as GTSNPN and CDR2 as SVGIG (reference sequence). There are 12 residues in the CDR3. V lost 7 bases and J lost 11; bases outside the gene matches: 10.